This TCR beta chain was identified in a study of control samples from healthy donors and cancer patients. Germline V gene data show CDR1 as SGDLS and CDR2 as YYNGEE. The CDR3 is made up of 16 amino acids. Trimming cost V 2 bases and J 0 bases, with 13 bases left between them. Sequencing was performed with immunoSEQ multiplex PCR; in TCRdb, only in-frame clones are kept and a portion is missing. Here the sample spans some 130,000 clones, around 90% being singletons. The clonotype originates from a man aged 35 to 55 in good health. The rearrangement joins TRBV9 to TRBJ2-3; D may be TRBD1 (6 bases). The specimen sequenced was blood. The CDR3 DNA reads as TGTGCCAGCAGCGTCCCCAGGGGCCGCAGCACAGATACGCAGTATTTT. Its protein is CASSVPRGRSTDTQYF.